A single sample is the source of the 12 T cell receptor beta chains below, sequenced in a study of T cells in Graves' hyperthyroidism and ophthalmopathy. RNA transcripts yielded amplified TCR beta CDR3 regions. The TCR CDR3 first-round RT-PCR relied on the HTBI primer set. TCRdb re-analysed the multiplex PCR reads in MiXCR, keeping a single row per CDR3 protein. The table includes some 350,000 distinct CDR3 sequences, approximately 14% detected once. Sequenced input: blood. Receptor source: a woman aged 35 to 49 with Graves' ophthalmopathy.

The chain is built from TRBV10-2 and TRBJ1-3; unclear D gene. The V gene lost 10 bases and the J gene lost 0 bases, with 16 bases spanning the gap. Germline loops: CDR1 WSHSY, CDR2 SAAADI. The CDR3 consists of 15 residues. The CDR3: CATYPEGYSGNTIYF. The CDR3 nucleotides are TGCGCCACCTACCCTGAGGGATACTCTGGAAACACCATATATTTT.

This chain uses TRBV6-1 with TRBJ2-7; 7 bases map to TRBD1. The CDR3 covers 14 residues. V lost 5 bases to trimming and J lost 5 bases; unmatched junction nucleotides: 9. From germline, CDR1 is MNHNS and CDR2 SASEGT. CDR3 sequence reads: CASSQRDSNNEQYF. The CDR3 DNA is TGTGCCAGCAGTCAACGGGACAGTAACAACGAGCAGTACTTC.

This clonotype has ten or more counts. J is TRBJ1-2 and V is TRBV20-1; D remains ambiguous. The V and J ends lost 3 bases and 2 bases respectively, with 13 bases between them. The germline V gene has CDR1 DFQATT and CDR2 SNEGSKA (reference sequence). This CDR3 region has 14 residues. CDR3 bases: TGCAGTGCTAGCGAGGGAATTCAGAACTATGGCTACACCTTC. This encodes CSASEGIQNYGYTF.

This clonotype was detected ten times or more. This CDR3 is CASSPYLLGQDYGYTF. CDR3 nucleotides: TGTGCCAGCAGCCCCTACCTGTTGGGGCAGGACTATGGCTACACCTTC. The chain employs TRBV7-8 and TRBJ1-2; weak D call: TRBD1 (5 bases). Germline V gene lookup returns CDR1 SGHVS and CDR2 FQNEAQ. The V gene lost 5 bases and the J gene lost 3 bases, with 19 bases spanning the gap. The length of the CDR3 is 16 residues.

This clonotype was seen ten or more times. V is TRBV10-3 and J is TRBJ2-7; D call uncertain. Trimming took 0 bases from V and 1 from J, leaving 1 base between them. The length of the CDR3 is 12 residues. The V gene's germline CDR1 is ENHRY and CDR2 SYGVKD. DNA for the CDR3: TGTGCCATCAGTGAGTCTTCCTACGAGCAGTACTTC. This encodes CAISESSYEQYF.

CDR3 loop: CASSEPQGGIYEQYF. DNA for the CDR3: TGTGCCAGCAGTGAGCCTCAGGGCGGCATCTACGAGCAGTACTTC. This chain uses TRBV25-1 with TRBJ2-7, with D possibly being TRBD1 (5 bases). Trimming removed 3 bases at V and 3 bases at J, with 15 bases between. CDR1 is MGHDK, CDR2 SYGVNS, per germline. The CDR3 loop spans 15 amino acids.

At least ten counts were recorded for this clonotype. The V call is TRBV6-1, the J call TRBJ1-4, with D possibly being TRBD1 (5 bases). Germline V gives CDR1 MNHNS, CDR2 SASEGT. CDR3 length: 14 amino acids. The V gene lost 5 bases and the J gene lost 8 bases, with 15 bases spanning the gap. This CDR3 is CASSYRVGAEKLFF. Here the CDR3 DNA reads TGTGCCAGCAGTTATCGGGTCGGGGCCGAAAAACTGTTTTTT.

This clonotype has ten or more counts. The rearrangement links TRBV10-2 to TRBJ1-1; 10 positions match TRBD1. The CDR3 loop spans 16 amino acids. Trimming took 0 bases from V and 7 from J; bases not matched to a gene: 8. CDR1 and CDR2 from the germline V gene are WSHSY and SAAADI. CDR3 DNA: TGCGCCAGCAGTGAGTCGACAGGGGGCCTTGTTGGTGAAGCTTTCTTT. This gives the protein CASSESTGGLVGEAFF.

This clonotype was detected ten times or more. This sequence joins TRBV7-8 and TRBJ1-2; TRBD1 matches at 9 bases. The germline gives CDR1 SGHVS, CDR2 FQNEAQ. There are 15 residues in the CDR3. Trimming took 4 bases from V and 8 from J; bases not matched to a gene: 11. CDR3 DNA: TGTGCCAGCAGCTCTACAGGGACAGGGTTGAGAGGCTACACCTTC. Encoded protein: CASSSTGTGLRGYTF.

J is TRBJ2-3 and V is TRBV7-9; 10 bases map to TRBD2. There are 19 residues in the CDR3. The germline V gene encodes CDR1 SEHNR and CDR2 FQNEAQ (reference sequence). The J segment lost 2 bases and the V segment lost 4 bases, leaving 15 bases of the junction unmatched. The CDR3 coding sequence is TGTGCCAGCAGCTCAGTACCATTTTCTAGCGGGGGCTACACAGATACGCAGTATTTT. As protein: CASSSVPFSSGGYTDTQYF.

This clonotype was detected ten times or more. The rearrangement links TRBV29-1 to TRBJ1-1, with D possibly matching TRBD1 (6 bases). The CDR3 runs 12 residues. From germline, CDR1 is SQVTM and CDR2 ANQGSEA. V was trimmed by 6 bases and J by 5 bases, leaving 13 bases between them. Here the CDR3 reads CSVNPGVTEAFF. The CDR3 nucleotides are TGCAGCGTCAACCCAGGGGTTACTGAAGCTTTCTTT.

This clonotype was recorded many times. DNA of the CDR3: TGTGCCATCAGAAGGACAGCGAACACTGAAGCTTTCTTT. This translates into CAIRRTANTEAFF. The chain carries TRBV10-3 and TRBJ1-1, with D perhaps matching TRBD1 (6 bases). Trimming removed 6 bases from V and 1 base from J, with 9 bases in between. The germline CDR1 and CDR2 sequences are ENHRY and SYGVKD. The CDR3 loop spans 13 amino acids.